The entry below describes one T cell receptor (beta chain). Its antigen remains unknown. The sample belongs to a study of T cells after yellow fever vaccination. General observations from the study: Reappearing after the booster were most of the clones from primary vaccination (around 96% CD4, about 88% CD8). Researchers noted that a small share of clonotypes showed up in both CD4 and CD8 compartments.

Template-switching 5'RACE yielded the TCR cDNA; a universal primer site and UMIs were added in the process. TCRdb reprocessed the 5' RACE reads via MiXCR and lists one record per CDR3 protein. The sample yields about 360,000 distinct CDR3 sequences, approximately 5.7% seen once. The CDR3 length is 18 residues. Germline trimming cut 4 bases from V and 1 base from J; bases unmatched to any gene: 9. Germline assignment: CDR1 SGHTA and CDR2 FQGTGA. The clonotype was recovered from a man aged 30 to 39 who received the YFV17D yellow fever vaccine. V usage is TRBV7-3 and J usage is TRBJ2-1; 11 nucleotides agree with TRBD2. The source material was PBMCs, sampled 5 days after the yellow fever booster vaccination. The CDR3 DNA reads TGTGCCAGCAGCTGTGCGTCACTAGCGGGAGTATCCTACAATGAGCAGTTCTTC. It encodes CASSCASLAGVSYNEQFF.